This record concerns one TCR beta chain sequence. Its cognate antigen is unknown. The junction shows a germline mismatch at one end, possibly a read error. Amplified TCR beta CDR3 regions derived from RNA transcripts. Primed by the HTBI set, a first-round RT-PCR was run on the TCR CDR3. From the multiplex PCR reads, TCRdb called clonotypes with MiXCR, one entry per CDR3 protein. The sample carries hundreds of thousands of distinct CDR3 sequences, more than 20% recorded once. These data belong to a study of T cells in Graves' hyperthyroidism and ophthalmopathy. Findings and limits, study-wide: The model anticipated ophthalmopathy a median approximately 6.5 months pre-onset.

The CDR3 extends over 14 amino acids. The germline CDR1 and CDR2 sequences are MNHNS and SASEGT. Specimen: blood. The rearrangement uses TRBV6-1 and TRBJ1-2; 7 bases agree with TRBD1. This clonotype originated in a man aged 30-40 years with Graves' ophthalmopathy. The CDR3 spells CASREDRANYGYTF. The CDR3 DNA reads as TGTGCCAGCAGGGAAGACAGGGCTAACTATGGCTACACCTTC.